A single sample gave rise to the 10 T cell receptor beta chains below, sequenced in a study of cytomegalovirus exposure and HLA in healthy donors. The PCR used 60 Vbeta and 13 Jbeta primers. The data were produced by immunoSEQ multiplex PCR, yet TCRdb's version contains in-frame clones alone and is incomplete. The data hold about 98,000 clones, with approximately 72% observed a single time. The material sequenced was PBMCs. The receptors shown here come from a man aged 18 to 29 in good health and CMV-seropositive.

Only a few counts were recorded for this clone. This chain connects TRBV7-7 to TRBJ2-3; TRBD1 is a possible D gene (6 bases). Trimming stripped 3 bases from V and 8 bases from J, with 9 bases between. This CDR3 comprises 12 residues. Looked up from germline, CDR1 is SSHAT and CDR2 is FNYEAQ (reference sequence). CDR3 in DNA: TGTGCCAGCAGCTTTGAAGGGGGTACGCAGTATTTT. Translating gives CASSFEGGTQYF.

This chain connects TRBV7-7 to TRBJ1-5; D not certain. The V and J ends lost 0 bases and 5 bases respectively, with 5 bases between them. The length of the CDR3 is 13 residues. The germline V gene has CDR1 SSHAT and CDR2 FNYEAQ (reference sequence). As DNA, the CDR3 is TGTGCCAGCAGCTTAGCCCGGGATCAGCCCCAGCATTTT. This translates into CASSLARDQPQHF.

V is TRBV9 and J is TRBJ2-2; tentatively, D is TRBD2 (5 bases). Germline V gives CDR1 SGDLS, CDR2 YYNGEE. Trimming removed 0 bases from V and 0 bases from J, with 9 bases in between. The CDR3 length is 16 residues. The CDR3 loop reads CASSVGLAANTGELFF. The CDR3 bases are TGTGCCAGCAGCGTAGGGCTAGCCGCGAACACCGGGGAGCTGTTTTTT.

This clone was seen only a few times. J is TRBJ1-4 and V is TRBV5-1; 11 bases fit TRBD1. The V gene end was trimmed by 4 bases and the J gene end by 5 bases; junction bases not matched to a gene: 7. Per the germline V gene, CDR1 is SGHRS and CDR2 is YFSETQ. The CDR3 is 16 residues long. CDR3 sequence: CASSAGTGGRNEKLFF. For the CDR3, the DNA is TGCGCCAGCAGCGCCGGGACAGGGGGGAGAAATGAAAAACTGTTTTTT. Variable domain in full (rest from reference TRBV5-1 and TRBJ1-4): KAGVTQTPRYLIKTRGQQVTLSCSPISGHRSVSWYQQTPGQGLQFLFEYFSETQRNKGNFPGRFSGRQFSNSRSEMNVSTLELGDSALYLCASSAGTGGRNEKLFFGSGTQLSVL.

There are a few counts of this clone. The chain has TRBV9 and TRBJ1-2; 7 bases are shared with TRBD1. Germline values: CDR1 SGDLS, CDR2 YYNGEE. V gave up 6 bases and J gave up 6 bases; unmatched junction bases: 5. The CDR3 length is 12 residues. CDR3 loop: CASTGQEDGYTF. CDR3 bases: TGTGCCAGCACCGGACAGGAGGATGGCTACACCTTC.

The chain couples TRBV10-1 to TRBJ2-3; D is perhaps TRBD1 (5 bases). The V end was cut by 1 base, the J end by 1 base, with 9 bases between. Looked up from germline, CDR1 is WNHNN and CDR2 is SYGVQD (reference sequence). The CDR3 covers 15 residues. CDR3 loop: CASSEWGVGTDTQYF. Written as DNA, the CDR3 is TGCGCCAGCAGTGAGTGGGGCGTTGGCACAGATACGCAGTATTTT.

The V call is TRBV6-5, the J call TRBJ2-7, with 9 bases that match TRBD1. CDR1 is MNHEY and CDR2 is SVGAGI in the germline V gene. Trimming took 4 bases from V and 3 from J; bases not matched to a gene: 7. This CDR3 contains 15 residues. DNA of the CDR3: TGTGCCAGCAGTTCCCCGGGACAGGGCCGCTACGAGCAGTACTTC. This sequence encodes CASSSPGQGRYEQYF.

This clone was counted between two and nine times. The chain couples TRBV6-5 to TRBJ2-2; 9 bases fit TRBD1. J was trimmed by 7 bases and V by 5 bases; bases with no gene match: 5. The V gene's germline CDR1 is MNHEY and CDR2 SVGAGI. The CDR3 spans 14 residues. CDR3 in DNA: TGTGCCAGCAGTATGACAGGGGGTGGCGGGGAGCTGTTTTTT. Protein product: CASSMTGGGGELFF.

The J gene is TRBJ2-4, the V gene TRBV4-1; 7 nucleotides match TRBD2. Trimming cost V 1 base and J 0 bases; bases outside gene matches: 6. Germline V gives CDR1 MGHRA, CDR2 YSYEKL. The CDR3 runs 17 residues. CDR3 amino acids: CASSQGERGLAKNIQYF. The CDR3 nucleotides read TGCGCCAGCAGCCAAGGGGAGCGGGGACTAGCCAAAAACATTCAGTACTTC.

This sequence joins TRBV18 and TRBJ1-1, with D maybe TRBD1 (5 bases). The germline gives CDR1 KGHSH, CDR2 LQKENI. V shed 3 bases and J shed 7 bases, with 9 bases lying between them. CDR3 length: 12 amino acids. The CDR3, as DNA: TGTGCCAGCTCACCCGACAGAGTTGAAGCTTTCTTT. Encoded protein: CASSPDRVEAFF.